These 10 T cell receptor beta chains share one sample of origin, sequenced in a study of cytomegalovirus exposure and HLA in healthy donors. Amplification used 60 Vbeta primers and 13 Jbeta primers. TCRdb's copy holds only in-frame clones and misses some; the assay was immunoSEQ multiplex PCR. The data show about 100,000 clones, with 60% to 85% seen just once and roughly 5% held by the top ten. Material for sequencing was PBMCs. The receptors derive from a female donor in good health and CMV-seropositive.

The rearrangement links TRBV4-1 to TRBJ1-3; D ambiguous. V was pared by 0 bases and J by 0 bases, with 21 bases between. The V gene's germline CDR1 is MGHRA and CDR2 YSYEKL. CDR3 length: 20 residues. CDR3 sequence (DNA): TGCGCCAGCAGCCAAGATCCCTTTAGGATAAGAAGCGTCTCTGGAAACACCATATATTTT. It translates to CASSQDPFRIRSVSGNTIYF.

The rearrangement links TRBV9 to TRBJ2-1, with unresolved D. V lost 0 bases and J lost 0, with 10 bases in between. The germline V gene has CDR1 SGDLS and CDR2 YYNGEE. This CDR3 has 16 amino acids. The CDR3 DNA reads TGTGCCAGCAGCGTAGTGTCCGGTTCCTCCTACAATGAGCAGTTCTTC. The encoded protein is CASSVVSGSSYNEQFF.

The chain employs TRBV6-5 and TRBJ1-5; D is ambiguous. This CDR3 contains 14 residues. Trimming took 2 bases from V and 5 from J, leaving 10 bases between them. Germline loops: CDR1 MNHEY, CDR2 SVGAGI. CDR3 in amino acids: CASSYRHRDQPQHF. The CDR3 DNA is TGTGCCAGCAGTTACCGACACAGAGATCAGCCCCAGCATTTT.

The genes are TRBV6-1 and TRBJ1-5; 9 positions match TRBD1. Germline trimming cut 6 bases from V and 5 bases from J; bases unmatched to any gene: 5. CDR3 length equals 14 residues. Germline V gene sequence: CDR1 MNHNS, CDR2 SASEGT. The CDR3 region has the DNA TGTGCCAGCAGCACGACAGGGGGTGATCAGCCCCAGCATTTT. Translation gives CASSTTGGDQPQHF.

The chain has TRBV11-2 and TRBJ2-1, with TRBD2 matching 9 bases. The CDR3 contains 17 residues. With 0 bases clipped from V and 7 bases from J, the junction kept 10 bases outside the gene matches. Per the germline V gene, CDR1 is SGHAT and CDR2 is FQNNGV. In DNA form, the CDR3 reads TGTGCCAGCAGCTTAGAGTGGGCCTTAGCGGGGGTAAATGAGCAGTTCTTC. Encoded protein: CASSLEWALAGVNEQFF.

The chain has TRBV7-2 and TRBJ2-2; 7 bases are shared with TRBD1. From germline, CDR1 is SGHTA and CDR2 FQGNSA. This CDR3 has 15 amino acids. The ends lost 6 bases at V and 2 bases at J; junction bases unmatched: 6. The CDR3 protein is CASSQNRGNTGELFF. CDR3 nucleotides: TGTGCCAGCAGTCAGAACAGGGGAAACACCGGGGAGCTGTTTTTT.

J is TRBJ2-2 and V is TRBV9, with no clear D. The ends were cut back, 2 bases at V and 5 bases at J, with 10 bases in the middle. Germline V lookup: CDR1 SGDLS, CDR2 YYNGEE. This CDR3 contains 14 residues. The DNA of the CDR3 is TGTGCCAGCAGCGTTCTGGAGTCAACCGGGGAGCTGTTTTTT. Translated: CASSVLESTGELFF.

This chain links TRBV30 with TRBJ2-2, with TRBD1 matching over 7 bases. The CDR3 totals 13 residues. Germline values: CDR1 GTSNPN, CDR2 SVGIG (reference sequence). Trimming at V came to 0 bases and at J to 8 bases, leaving 3 bases not matched to a gene. CDR3: CAWSVRGHGELFF. Here the CDR3 DNA reads TGTGCCTGGAGTGTGAGGGGGCATGGGGAGCTGTTTTTT.

CDR3: CSVVETPNTEAFF. DNA for the CDR3: TGCAGCGTTGTCGAGACACCGAACACTGAAGCTTTCTTT. The V gene is TRBV29-1, the J gene TRBJ1-1; D gene ambiguous. CDR3 size: 13 residues. V lost 4 bases, J lost 1 base, and 10 bases lay in between. The V gene's germline CDR1 is SQVTM and CDR2 ANQGSEA.

The chain carries TRBV7-8 and TRBJ1-4; D not certain. CDR1 and CDR2 from the germline V gene are SGHVS and FQNEAQ. With 5 bases removed from V and 8 bases from J, the gap between germline ends came to 9 bases. The CDR3 is made up of 12 amino acids. CDR3 DNA sequence: TGTGCCAGCAGCCCCCCCCGGGAAAAACTGTTTTTT. Translation: CASSPPREKLFF.